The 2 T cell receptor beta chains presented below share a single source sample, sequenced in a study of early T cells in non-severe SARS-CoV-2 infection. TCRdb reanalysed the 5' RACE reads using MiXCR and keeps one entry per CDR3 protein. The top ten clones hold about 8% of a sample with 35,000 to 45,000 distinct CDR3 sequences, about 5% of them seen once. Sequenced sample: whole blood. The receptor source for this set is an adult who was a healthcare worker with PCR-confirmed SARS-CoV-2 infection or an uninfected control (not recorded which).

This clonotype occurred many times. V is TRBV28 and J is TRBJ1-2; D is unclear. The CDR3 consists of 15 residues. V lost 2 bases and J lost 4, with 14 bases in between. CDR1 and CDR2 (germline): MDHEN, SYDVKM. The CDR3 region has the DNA TGTGCCAGCAGTTTAAGTTTGGGCTCCACCTATGGCTACACCTTC. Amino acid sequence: CASSLSLGSTYGYTF.

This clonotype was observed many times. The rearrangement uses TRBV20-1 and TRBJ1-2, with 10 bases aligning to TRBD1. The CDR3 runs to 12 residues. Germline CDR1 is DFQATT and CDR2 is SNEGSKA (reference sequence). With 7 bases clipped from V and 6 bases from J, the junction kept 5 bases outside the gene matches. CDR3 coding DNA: TGCAGTGTGAGGGGGACAGGGGATGGCTACACCTTC. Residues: CSVRGTGDGYTF.